The clone carrying this TCR beta chain was counted a few times. Its antigen is unidentified. The sort gate was single viable CD3+CD4+CD8-CD45RO+ cells for memory CD4+ T cells. The record originates from a study of memory CD4+ T cells and cytomegalovirus serostatus. As for the study in general: This sample comes from healthy Belgian adults, several CMV seropositive, 24 seronegative. Study results and limitations: CD4+ memory repertoires contained about 40% of the roughly 150 reported CMV TCRbeta sequences. CMV serostatus prediction reached median AUC around 0.95, or 0.9 with US-trained model.

The CDR3 length is 16 residues. With V trimmed by 0 bases and J by 5 bases, 5 bases remained unmatched. Germline V gene data show CDR1 as SGHTA and CDR2 as FQGNSA. Sequencing used immunoSEQ multiplex PCR; TCRdb keeps in-frame clones, though not all of them. The table shows 46,000 or so clones, with around four fifths occurring only once. Sequences were obtained from memory CD4+ T cells from blood. The sequence derives from an adult in good health and CMV-seronegative. The chain is built from TRBV7-2 and TRBJ2-3, with 10 nucleotides matching TRBD2. This CDR3 reads CASSLAPAGGLDTQYF. The CDR3 coding sequence is TGTGCCAGCAGCTTAGCGCCAGCGGGGGGGTTAGATACGCAGTATTTT.